This TCR beta chain was captured by sequencing in a study of CD8 T cells in ankylosing spondylitis (dated by TCRdb to about 2017). Turning to the overall study: T cell receptor beta repertoires were profiled in healthy donors and ankylosing spondylitis patients so that disease-linked TCR variants could be found. The whole study cohort included 90 to 120 healthy donors and 20 to 30 ankylosing spondylitis patients. Peripheral blood was sampled, and synovial fluid was also collected from ankylosing spondylitis patients. What the work shows at the level of the full study, not this receptor alone: Some TCR beta motif variants had previously been reported in synovial fluid and blood of reactive arthritis patients, which suggested common disease-initiation mechanisms. The disease-linked clones showed a CD8+ phenotype and occurred at relatively low frequencies in peripheral blood. A TCR beta motif of about 8 highly homologous amino acid variants appeared characteristic of blood from ankylosing spondylitis patients. The disease-linked clones were reported to be significantly enriched in matched synovial fluid samples from ankylosing spondylitis patients.

Data came from an Illumina HiSeq 2500. TCR beta libraries were prepared by quantitative 5'-RACE with molecular barcodes. The original methods were these. To identify disease-linked TCR variants, a new computational method was used, one built on a probabilistic model of VDJ rearrangement. The public sequencing data were trimmed at Q25 with fastp and processed into clonotypes with MiXCR by TCRdb, which kept only in-frame beta chains. Each record represents a unique CDR3 protein, reported with the most common genes and DNA among its rows. The V and J calls, along with clone size, are taken from TCRdb and not from the paper's own processing. The sample table records some 120,000 distinct CDR3 sequences; approximately 14% of these occur just once. The ten largest clones capture 2.5% to 3.5% of the sample. Ten or more counts support this clonotype. No cognate antigen has been identified for it. No much larger clone exists at a distance of one base, and base qualities are not known.

CDR1 SGHVS and CDR2 FNYEAQ were looked up in the germline V gene. From cysteine to phenylalanine, the CDR3 is 14 amino acids long. Only the CDR3 DNA stays, 42 bases, in frame from base 1. The trim is 5 bases for V and 3 bases for J, with a gap of 14 bases between the germline ends. The chain is encoded by TRBV7-6 joined to TRBJ2-7; a confident D gene designation cannot be given. This clonotype was obtained from a female donor with ankylosing spondylitis or in good health (not recorded which). The sample was blood, either unsorted or a sorted T cell fraction (not recorded which). The DNA reads as follows: TGTGCCAGCAGCCGGCTTATCTCGGGCTACGAGCAGTACTTC. This codes for CASSRLISGYEQYF.